Listed below are T cell receptor beta chains from one sample, sequenced in a study of shared clonotypes between healthy human individuals. TCRdb keeps only in-frame clones here, not all; method: immunoSEQ multiplex PCR. The sample lists some 1,100,000 clones; 70% to 80% were seen once. Sequencing was carried out using memory CD4+ T cells from PBMCs. Source of these receptors: a man younger than 30 in good health. Some clones in this sample may be carry-over from other donors' samples. Both conserved end residues are part of each CDR3. D genes are given only for firm matches. The listing skips clone size in some rows; elsewhere it reads once, few, many or a size class.

TRBJ2-1,TRBV5-6,.,.,TGTGCCAGCAGCCCTGACTCGAGCTCCTACAATGAGCAGTTCTTC,CASSPDSSSYNEQFF
TRBJ2-1,TRBV28,.,TRBD2,TGTGCCAGCACCCTCCGCGGGACTAGCGGGAGAGGCACCTACAATGAGCAGTTCTTC,CASTLRGTSGRGTYNEQFF
TRBJ2-7,TRBV18,.,.,TGTGCCAGCTCACCCGGGACGGTAGGGTACGAGCAGTACTTC,CASSPGTVGYEQYF
TRBJ2-5,TRBV30,few,.,TGTGCCTGGAGTAGAGAGACCCAGTACTTC,CAWSRETQYF
TRBJ2-5,TRBV30,.,TRBD2,TGTGCCTGGAAAGGGGGACTAGCGGTGGGGTCCCAAGAGACCCAGTACTTC,CAWKGGLAVGSQETQYF
TRBJ2-1,TRBV5-1,.,.,TGCGCCAGCAGCTTGGGGCCCCGGAGCGGTTACAATGAGCAGTTCTTC,CASSLGPRSGYNEQFF
TRBJ2-6,TRBV5-1,.,.,TGCGCCAGCAGCTTCCCACAGGCTGGGGCCAACGTCCTGACTTTC,CASSFPQAGANVLTF
TRBJ1-2,TRBV6-1,.,TRBD1,TGTGCCAGCAGCGGACAGGACAACTATGGCTACACCTTC,CASSGQDNYGYTF
TRBJ2-7,TRBV28,.,TRBD2,TGTGCCAGCAGTCCCGGGACTAGCGGGGGGACCTACGAGCAGTACTTC,CASSPGTSGGTYEQYF
TRBJ2-5,TRBV5-4,.,TRBD2,TGTGCCAGCAGCCCGGTAGCGGGACCACAAGAGACCCAGTACTTC,CASSPVAGPQETQYF
TRBJ2-5,TRBV18,.,.,TGTGCCAGCTCGCTGGAGCAAGAGACCCAGTACTTC,CASSLEQETQYF
TRBJ2-5,TRBV7-2,few,.,TGTGCCAGCAGCCGAAACAGGGGCGGGGATCAAGAGACCCAGTACTTC,CASSRNRGGDQETQYF
TRBJ2-1,TRBV5-1,.,TRBD2,TGCGCCAGCAGCTTACTAGCCGGGACTAGCGGGAGTGAGCAGTTCTTC,CASSLLAGTSGSEQFF
TRBJ1-5,TRBV7-2,.,TRBD1,TGTGCCAGCAGCTTAGCGGGACAGGGCTATTATTATCAGCCCCAGCATTTT,CASSLAGQGYYYQPQHF
TRBJ2-3,TRBV6-1,.,.,TGTGCCAGCAGTGAAGCGGGAGGCTCCACAGATACGCAGTATTTT,CASSEAGGSTDTQYF
TRBJ2-3,TRBV7-3,.,.,TGTGCCAGCAGCTCACACGATACGCAGTATTTT,CASSSHDTQYF
TRBJ1-2,TRBV18,.,.,TGTGCCAGCTCACCGGACGCTCGGGATGGCTACACCTTC,CASSPDARDGYTF
TRBJ2-3,TRBV28,.,.,TGTGCCAGCAGCCTCGTCGGAACAGATACGCAGTATTTT,CASSLVGTDTQYF
TRBJ2-7,TRBV11-2,.,TRBD2,TGTGCCAGCAGGTTGGGGAGGGGCGGGAGTGGTTTCTTCTACGAGCAGTACTTC,CASRLGRGGSGFFYEQYF
TRBJ2-5,TRBV28,few,.,TGTGCCAGCAGTAAACGGTCAGTTGGGGGAGAGACCCAGTACTTC,CASSKRSVGGETQYF
TRBJ1-4,TRBV2,.,.,TGTGCCAGCAGTGACGCGGGGGCGCCGGGTGAAAAACTGTTTTTT,CASSDAGAPGEKLFF
TRBJ2-7,TRBV7-2,.,TRBD2,TGTGCCAGCAGCTCCAGACTAGCGGGTGGTGGCTACGAGCAGTACTTC,CASSSRLAGGGYEQYF
TRBJ2-1,TRBV19,few,.,TGTGCCAGTAGTATGGTGGGAGTGGGAGAGCAGTTCTTC,CASSMVGVGEQFF
TRBJ2-1,TRBV19,.,.,TGTGCCAGCAAGCCTGGGGATACCCCCTACTACAATGAGCAGTTCTTC,CASKPGDTPYYNEQFF
TRBJ1-1,TRBV25-1,.,.,TGTGCCAGCAGTGTCCGGGAAAACCATGGAGGGACTGAAGCTTTCTTT,CASSVRENHGGTEAFF
TRBJ2-2,TRBV27,once,.,TGTGCCAGCAGTTTTGTCAGTGCTACCGGGGAGCTGTTTTTT,CASSFVSATGELFF